The rows below give T cell receptor beta chains drawn from one sample of a study of T cell repertoires in cytomegalovirus infection. Using its own MiXCR run on the reads, TCRdb lists one record per CDR3 protein. Among roughly 130,000 distinct CDR3 sequences listed, under 30% were seen once. Their recognized antigens are unknown. Sequencing was done on a sample of PBMCs, sequenced either directly or after in vitro stimulation (not recorded which). These receptors came from a human donor in good health (CMV status not recorded). Some clones in this sample may be carry-over from other donors' samples. The CDR3 runs from the conserved cysteine through the conserved F or W. A D gene is named only where the DNA matches it firmly. The size entry is marked missing in some rows and otherwise reads once, few, many or a size class.

once | TRBJ2-7 | TRBV5-6 | . | CASSLKGWEQYF | TGTGCCAGCAGCTTGAAGGGATGGGAGCAGTACTTC
. | TRBJ2-3 | TRBV10-3 | . | CAISEEVSTDTQYF | TGTGCCATCAGTGAGGAGGTCAGCACAGATACGCAGTATTTT
many | TRBJ2-3 | TRBV7-4 | . | CASTTARGNYNLWADTQYF | TGTGCCAGCACTACCGCCCGGGGGAATTACAACCTCTGGGCAGATACGCAGTATTTT
many | TRBJ2-4 | TRBV7-2 | TRBD2 | CASSLKAGGAKNIQYF | TGTGCCAGCAGCTTGAAAGCGGGAGGGGCCAAAAACATTCAGTACTTC
. | TRBJ2-3 | TRBV24-1 | . | CATSDPGRADTQYF | TGTGCCACCAGTGATCCGGGTCGCGCCGATACGCAGTATTTT
few | TRBJ2-5 | TRBV12-3/TRBV12-4 | TRBD2 | CASSLEGSGWETQYF | TGTGCCAGCAGTTTAGAAGGTAGCGGGTGGGAGACCCAGTACTTC
few | TRBJ2-3 | TRBV5-1 | . | CASSEWGRTDTQYF | TGCGCCAGCAGCGAGTGGGGGAGAACAGATACGCAGTATTTT
many | TRBJ2-2 | TRBV4-1 | . | CASSQGGTGELFF | TGCGCCAGCAGCCAAGGGGGGACCGGGGAGCTGTTTTTT
many | TRBJ1-1 | TRBV12-3/TRBV12-4 | . | CASSLVRGPASEAFF | TGTGCCAGCAGTTTAGTAAGGGGCCCGGCCTCTGAAGCTTTCTTT
. | TRBJ2-3 | TRBV12-5 | . | CASGLDRGTQYF | TGTGCTAGTGGTTTGGACAGAGGAACGCAGTATTTT
few | TRBJ1-5 | TRBV6-2/TRBV6-3 | TRBD1 | CASRWTGSQPQHF | TGTGCCAGCAGATGGACAGGGAGTCAGCCCCAGCATTTT
many | TRBJ2-3 | TRBV12-3/TRBV12-4 | TRBD2 | CASRPSGMRDTQYF | TGTGCCAGCAGACCTAGCGGGATGAGAGATACGCAGTATTTT
many | TRBJ1-6 | TRBV12-3/TRBV12-4 | . | CASSLAGRFAPNSPLHF | TGTGCCAGCAGTTTAGCGGGGAGATTTGCCCCAAATTCACCCCTCCACTTT
. | TRBJ2-7 | TRBV28 | TRBD2 | CASIRGGASGRDEQYF | TGTGCCAGCATCCGCGGGGGGGCTAGCGGGAGAGACGAGCAGTACTTC
. | TRBJ2-1 | TRBV20-1 | . | CSARGQSSEQFF | TGCAGTGCTAGAGGACAGTCGAGTGAGCAGTTCTTC
many | TRBJ2-2 | TRBV24-1 | . | CATWRDLATGELFF | TGTGCCACCTGGCGGGACCTAGCTACCGGGGAGCTGTTTTTT
. | TRBJ2-7 | TRBV19 | TRBD2 | CATSGPPGLADYEQYF | TGTGCCACCTCAGGGCCCCCGGGACTAGCGGACTACGAGCAGTACTTC
few | TRBJ2-2 | TRBV5-1 | . | CASSLAGVSAGELFF | TGCGCCAGCAGCTTGGCGGGAGTTTCGGCCGGGGAGCTGTTTTTT
. | TRBJ1-5 | TRBV19 | TRBD1 | CASSQIPGTGANQPQHF | TGTGCCAGTAGTCAAATACCCGGGACAGGGGCCAATCAGCCCCAGCATTTT
. | TRBJ2-1 | TRBV24-1 | TRBD2 | CATSDSSGGPYNEQFF | TGTGCCACCAGTGATTCGTCGGGAGGGCCCTACAATGAGCAGTTCTTC
. | TRBJ1-4 | TRBV19 | . | CASNPPGTNEKLFF | TGTGCCAGTAATCCCCCGGGTACTAATGAAAAACTGTTTTTT
many | TRBJ2-3 | TRBV7-2 | . | CASSLVGASRTDTQYF | TGTGCCAGCAGCTTAGTAGGGGCGTCTAGGACAGATACGCAGTATTTT